The clone carrying this TCR beta chain was detected a few times. V lost 4 bases, J lost 5 bases, and 8 bases stayed unmatched. Germline CDR1 is MDHEN and CDR2 is SYDVKM. This CDR3 contains 15 residues. TCRdb fed the RT-PCR reads into MiXCR, producing one record per CDR3 protein. The sample has about 410,000 distinct CDR3 sequences, 16% seen once. These data originate in a study of patients and donors after allogeneic stem cell transplantation. The chain is built from TRBV28 and TRBJ2-3; the match to TRBD2 covers 8 bases. The sequenced material came from blood, either unsorted or a sorted T cell fraction (not recorded which). This clonotype was sampled from a human donor who was either an allogeneic HSCT recipient or a stem cell or donor lymphocyte infusion donor (not recorded which). It is not recorded whose cells these are; they may come from a transplant donor. CDR3 residues: CASSSGSGGEDTQYF. CDR3 DNA sequence: TGTGCCAGCAGTTCTGGCTCGGGAGGGGAAGATACGCAGTATTTT.